This is a list of T cell receptor beta chains from one sample in a study of T cell responses to AZD1222 COVID-19 vaccine. Only in-frame clones appear in the TCRdb table, and some are missing; sequencing was by immunoSEQ multiplex PCR. The profile shows about 180,000 clones, roughly nine tenths of them singletons. Material: peripheral blood, obtained on day 0 of AZD1222 vaccination. These receptors came from an adult in good health. CDR3s include the opening cysteine and the closing phenylalanine or tryptophan. A D gene is named only where the DNA matches it firmly. Rows may omit the clone size; those that give it use once, few, many or a size class.

>-|TRBJ2-4|TRBD1|15|TRBV27
TGTGCCAGCAGAATCTCAGGGGGATCGGGAAACATTCAGTACTTC
CASRISGGSGNIQYF
>-|TRBJ2-7|TRBD1|14|TRBV2
TGTGCCAGCAGCGGGACAGGGGGCCGGGGCGAGCAGTACTTC
CASSGTGGRGEQYF
>-|TRBJ2-7|TRBD1|18|TRBV5-1
TGCGCCAGCAGCTTAACAGACACACAGGGGGCGTACGGTCTAGGGCAGTACTTC
CASSLTDTQGAYGLGQYF
>-|TRBJ1-1|-|12|TRBV7-6
TGTGCCAGCAGCCCCCCTATCGCTGAAGCTTTCTTT
CASSPPIAEAFF
>-|TRBJ1-2|-|15|TRBV6-6
TGTGCCAGCAGTTACTCAAGGACGGCCAACTATGGCTACACCTTC
CASSYSRTANYGYTF
>-|TRBJ2-1|-|13|TRBV12-3/TRBV12-4
TGTGCCAGCAGTACCGGGACTGTAAATGAGCAGTTCTTC
CASSTGTVNEQFF
>once|TRBJ1-1|TRBD1|15|TRBV3-1/TRBV3-2
TGTGCCAGCAGCCAACTGACAGGGATAAACACTGAAGCTTTCTTT
CASSQLTGINTEAFF
>-|TRBJ1-4|-|13|TRBV29-1
TGCAGCGCCGGACGTGAGTTTAATGAAAAACTGTTTTTT
CSAGREFNEKLFF
>-|TRBJ1-5|-|13|TRBV5-6
TGTGCCAGCAGCTTAGGCCGCAATCAGCCCCAGCATTTT
CASSLGRNQPQHF
>-|TRBJ2-5|-|17|TRBV18
TGTGCCAGCTCCCCCTCGAAGTCGGCAGGGTGGAAGGAGACCCAGTACTTC
CASSPSKSAGWKETQYF
>-|TRBJ2-7|-|13|TRBV12-3/TRBV12-4
TGTGCCAGCAGTCCGCAGACGTTCTACGAGCAGTACTTC
CASSPQTFYEQYF
>-|TRBJ1-4|-|17|TRBV4-2
TGTGCCAGCAGCCAAGAAGAGGTAGCTGCAACTAATGAAAAACTGTTTTTT
CASSQEEVAATNEKLFF
>-|TRBJ2-1|-|15|TRBV30
TGTGCCTGGGGTGGGTCGCCCCCCTCCTACAATGAGCAGTTCTTC
CAWGGSPPSYNEQFF
>-|TRBJ1-5|-|17|TRBV28
TGTGCCAGCAGTAGCTTACCCCTGACAGGAATTTATCAGCCCCAGCATTTT
CASSSLPLTGIYQPQHF
>-|TRBJ2-7|-|14|TRBV5-5
TGTGCCAGCAGCTTGGCGGGCATACCCTACGAGCAGTACTTC
CASSLAGIPYEQYF
>once|TRBJ2-7|TRBD2|15|TRBV2
TGTGCCAGCAGTGAACGGCGGGAGGGCCTCTACGAGCAGTACTTC
CASSERREGLYEQYF
>-|TRBJ1-2|-|10|TRBV20-1
TGCAGTACCGGGAGCCCGGGCTACACCTTC
CSTGSPGYTF
>-|TRBJ2-3|TRBD2|18|TRBV7-9
TGTGCCAGCAGACCCAACGGACTAGCGGGAGGGCCAGGAGATACGCAGTATTTT
CASRPNGLAGGPGDTQYF
>-|TRBJ2-1|-|15|TRBV6-5
TGTGCCAGCAGTTACTCGTTTACCGATTCCAATGAGCAGTTCTTC
CASSYSFTDSNEQFF
>-|TRBJ2-5|-|13|TRBV9
TGTGCCAGCAGCGTGGGCGGGACCGAGACCCAGTACTTC
CASSVGGTETQYF
>-|TRBJ1-3|TRBD1|14|TRBV12-5
TGTGCTAGTGGGGCAGGGGGGCTCGGAAACACCATATATTTT
CASGAGGLGNTIYF
>-|TRBJ2-1|-|11|TRBV12-3/TRBV12-4
TGTGCCAGCAGTCTACACAATGAGCAGTTCTTC
CASSLHNEQFF
>-|TRBJ1-1|TRBD1|15|TRBV4-1
TGCGCCAGCAGCCTGTCAGGGGGGGGGAACACTGAAGCTTTCTTT
CASSLSGGGNTEAFF
>-|TRBJ2-7|TRBD1|15|TRBV19
TGTGCCAGTAGAATATCCGGGACAGGGATTTACGAGCAGTACTTC
CASRISGTGIYEQYF
>-|TRBJ2-7|TRBD1|15|TRBV4-1
TGCGCCAGCAGCCCGGGGACAGGTTCCTTTTACGAGCAGTACTTC
CASSPGTGSFYEQYF
>-|TRBJ1-5|-|12|TRBV12-3/TRBV12-4
TGTGCCAGCAGTTCCGACAATCAGCCCCAGCATTTT
CASSSDNQPQHF
>once|TRBJ2-7|-|16|TRBV5-5
TGTGCCAGCAGCTTGGCACCCAGAACGCCCTCCTACGAGCAGTACTTC
CASSLAPRTPSYEQYF
>-|TRBJ1-2|-|14|TRBV10-1
TGCGCCAGCAGTGAGTCGGGGACTAACTATGGCTACACCTTC
CASSESGTNYGYTF
>medium-sized|TRBJ2-7|TRBD1|15|TRBV7-9
TGTGCCAGCAGCTCCCGGGACAGGCACCCCCGTGAGCAGTACTTC
CASSSRDRHPREQYF
>-|TRBJ1-5|-|20|TRBV14
TGTGCCAGCAGCCAGCCCAGGGGCCAGGGTTTTCAAATAAACAATCAGCCCCAGCATTTT
CASSQPRGQGFQINNQPQHF
>-|TRBJ1-6|-|16|TRBV27
TGTGCCAGCCGCTTAATCGGGGCGTCCTATAATTCACCCCTCCACTTT
CASRLIGASYNSPLHF
>-|TRBJ1-5|-|13|TRBV14
TGTGCCAGCAGCCCCGCCTTGGATGGGCCCCAGCATTTT
CASSPALDGPQHF
>-|TRBJ2-7|TRBD1|14|TRBV19
TGTGCCAGTAGTACGGGGACAGGAGACTACGAGCAGTACTTC
CASSTGTGDYEQYF
>-|TRBJ1-2|-|14|TRBV7-9
TGTGCCAGCAGCGAGAGCGGGACGGACTATGGCTACACCTTC
CASSESGTDYGYTF
>-|TRBJ1-6|-|18|TRBV19
TGTGCCAGTAGTATATACAGCTCCGCCAGCTCCTATAATTCACCCCTCCACTTT
CASSIYSSASSYNSPLHF
>-|TRBJ1-1|TRBD1|13|TRBV7-9
TGTGCCAGCAGCTCACGGGACAGGGCATTAGCTTTCTTT
CASSSRDRALAFF
>-|TRBJ2-7|TRBD1|14|TRBV30
TGTGCCTGGAGTGTTCAGGGGGCCCCCTACGAGCAGTACTTC
CAWSVQGAPYEQYF
>once|TRBJ2-7|-|14|TRBV2
TGTGCCAGCACGCGGGGCAGCGGCGGTTACGAGCAGTACTTC
CASTRGSGGYEQYF
>-|TRBJ1-3|-|16|TRBV19
TGTGCCAGTAGTATTAACTCAGGGCTCTCTGGAAACACCATATATTTT
CASSINSGLSGNTIYF
>-|TRBJ2-1|-|12|TRBV7-9
TGTGCCAGCAGCTTAGTTGGGAATGAGCAGTTCTTC
CASSLVGNEQFF
>-|TRBJ2-1|-|15|TRBV6-5
TGTGCCAGCAGTAAGGGGGGGACCCCCTACAATGAGCAGTTCTTC
CASSKGGTPYNEQFF
>-|TRBJ1-1|TRBD1|14|TRBV3-1/TRBV3-2
TGTGCCAGCAGCGCTCAGACAGGGAATCCTGAAGCTTTCTTT
CASSAQTGNPEAFF
>once|TRBJ2-7|TRBD2|15|TRBV18
TGTGCCAGCTCACTGACGTCAGCGGGAACAGGCGAGCAGTACTTC
CASSLTSAGTGEQYF
>-|TRBJ1-5|-|14|TRBV25-1
TGTGCCAGCAGTGATTATTATAGCAATCAGCCCCAGCATTTT
CASSDYYSNQPQHF
>-|TRBJ1-6|-|17|TRBV4-2
TGTGCCAGCAGCCAACCTACACCGGGACGGTCAAATTCACCCCTCCACTTT
CASSQPTPGRSNSPLHF
>-|TRBJ2-2|-|14|TRBV15
TGTGCCACCAGCAGAGAGACGAACACCGGGGAGCTGTTTTTT
CATSRETNTGELFF
>once|TRBJ2-7|TRBD1|13|TRBV28
TGTGCCAGCAGGAGGACAGGGTACCACGAGCAGTACTTC
CASRRTGYHEQYF
>-|TRBJ2-2|-|15|TRBV10-3
TGTGCCATGGGAGGGGGCCCGACGAACACCGGGGAGCTGTTTTTT
CAMGGGPTNTGELFF
>-|TRBJ2-2|-|16|TRBV6-6
TGTGCCAGCAGTTACTCGAGTAGACCGAACACCGGGGAGCTGTTTTTT
CASSYSSRPNTGELFF
>-|TRBJ1-1|TRBD1|15|TRBV4-2
TGTGCCAGCAGCGTACCCGGGACAGGGAACACTGAAGCTTTCTTT
CASSVPGTGNTEAFF